One sample yielded the 7 T cell receptor beta chains listed below, sequenced in a study of sequential checkpoint blockade in melanoma. Sequencing was performed with immunoSEQ multiplex PCR; in TCRdb, only in-frame clones are kept and a portion is missing. Altogether over 25,000 clones are present, 70% to 80% being singletons, with the ten largest covering 13%. Treatment indicated: randomized to nivolumab then ipilimumab (arm A) or the reverse (arm B). Sequencing was performed on CD8+ T cells sorted from blood (inferred from file names), taken from a patient given nivolumab and ipilimumab in sequence. The source of these receptors is a human donor with melanoma.

CDR3 nucleotides: TGTGCCAGTAGTTTCGGACAGGGGTTGGATGAGCAGTTCTTC. It specifies CASSFGQGLDEQFF. This sequence joins TRBV19 and TRBJ2-1; 9 bases are a match to TRBD1. CDR3 length equals 14 residues. Germline V gene lookup returns CDR1 LNHDA and CDR2 SQIVND (reference sequence). With V trimmed by 5 bases and J by 8 bases, 7 bases remained unmatched.

This clone was observed once. This chain links TRBV12-5 with TRBJ2-2, with TRBD2 as a possible D gene (6 bases). Trimming took off 2 bases at V and 2 bases at J, with 15 bases between the two ends. Per germline, CDR1 LGHNT and CDR2 FRNRAP. The CDR3 has 17 amino acids. CDR3 nucleotide sequence: TGTGCTAGTGGTTTGCCGCCTAGCGAGGAAAACACCGGGGAGCTGTTTTTT. Translation gives CASGLPPSEENTGELFF. Full variable domain (missing parts from reference TRBV12-5 and TRBJ2-2): DARVTQTPRHKVTEMGQEVTMRCQPILGHNTVFWYRQTMMQGLELLAYFRNRAPLDDSGMPKDRFSAEMPDATLATLKIQPSEPRDSAVYFCASGLPPSEENTGELFFGEGSRLTVL.

V and J are TRBV5-1 and TRBJ2-3; possibly TRBD2 for D (5 bases). Germline CDR1 and CDR2: SGHRS and YFSETQ. The CDR3 runs to 17 residues. Trimming stripped 2 bases from V and 0 bases from J, with 16 bases between. The CDR3 spells CASSFFPGGESTDTQYF. The CDR3 nucleotides read TGCGCCAGCAGCTTTTTCCCTGGTGGGGAGAGCACAGATACGCAGTATTTT.

This chain joins TRBV29-1 and TRBJ1-5; TRBD1 matches at 7 bases. This CDR3 comprises 13 residues. CDR1 and CDR2 from the germline V gene are SQVTM and ANQGSEA. V lost 5 bases, J lost 3 bases, and 4 bases stayed unmatched. The DNA of the CDR3 is TGCAGCGTTATTACAGGGGACAATCAGCCCCAGCATTTT. It specifies CSVITGDNQPQHF.

CDR3 in DNA: TGTGCCAGCCCACAGGGGTCCTACTCGGGGGCCAACGTCCTGACTTTC. Its translation: CASPQGSYSGANVLTF. This rearrangement joins TRBV7-9 to TRBJ2-6; 7 bases map to TRBD1. The CDR3 is 16 residues long. The V segment lost 8 bases and the J segment 4 bases; nucleotides outside the gene matches: 11. Germline CDR1 is SEHNR and CDR2 is FQNEAQ (reference sequence).

The rearrangement links TRBV28 to TRBJ1-1, with D perhaps TRBD1 (6 bases). CDR3 length: 12 amino acids. The germline V gene encodes CDR1 MDHEN and CDR2 SYDVKM. Trimming shortened V by 6 bases and J by 8 bases, and 13 bases separated the two germline ends. The CDR3 nucleotides are TGTGCCAGCAGAGACGAACAGGGAGAAGCTTTCTTT. Translated, it gives CASRDEQGEAFF.

The V call is TRBV6-1, the J call TRBJ2-5, with D possibly being TRBD1 (6 bases). There are 14 residues in the CDR3. V lost 3 bases and J 4 bases, leaving 12 bases between the germline ends. Germline lookup yields CDR1 MNHNS and CDR2 SASEGT. The chain's CDR3 is CASSDWGLGETQYF. The CDR3 nucleotides read TGTGCCAGCAGTGACTGGGGGCTCGGAGAGACCCAGTACTTC.